Presented here are 2 T cell receptor beta chains from one specimen sequenced in a study of CXCR3-negative and CXCR3-positive naive CD8 T cells. Via 5' RACE with UMI labels, TRB cDNA libraries were prepared. One entry per CDR3 protein, without DNA, is what TCRdb gives after re-calling the 5' RACE reads. The specimen's table records 43,000 or so distinct CDR3 sequences. The sample comprised naive CXCR3- CD8+ T cells from blood. Sample subset: CD45RO-CCR7+CD27+CD95- naive CD8+ T cells lacking CXCR3 (TNR3-). These receptor sequences come from a human donor in good health. Some clones in this sample may be carry-over from other donors' samples.

The rearrangement joins TRBV10-2 to TRBJ2-5; the TCRdb D gene call, TRBD1, has no DNA to confirm it. The CDR3 runs to 14 residues. Germline V gene data show CDR1 as WSHSY and CDR2 as SAAADI. CDR3 amino acids: CASSEIGGGETQYF.

The V and J genes are TRBV6-6 and TRBJ2-7; TCRdb gives TRBD1 as the D gene, but with no DNA this cannot be confirmed. Germline-derived CDR1 and CDR2 are MNHNY and SVGAGI (reference sequence). The CDR3 is made up of 15 amino acids. CDR3 sequence reads: CASSPFRGGGYEQYF.